Listed below are T cell receptor beta chains from one sample, sequenced in a study of regulatory T cells in long-lasting Graves disease. TCRdb re-analysed the multiplex PCR reads in MiXCR, keeping a single row per CDR3 protein. The sample has 600,000 to 800,000 distinct CDR3 sequences, around 30% seen once. The sample consisted of peripheral blood mononuclear cells (PBMCs), taken when the disease was refractory, from a patient treated with antithyroid drugs. Every receptor here comes from a female donor with Graves disease. Each CDR3 is given with its conserved first and last residue. D genes are given only for firm matches. Some rows have no size entry. The others give once, few or many, or a class for an expanded clone.

v_gene	d_gene	j_gene	abundance	CDR3aa	CDR3nt
TRBV11-2	-	TRBJ2-2	-	CASSVRGAGLPGELFF	TGTGCCAGCAGCGTTCGGGGGGCAGGGCTCCCCGGGGAGCTGTTTTTT
TRBV24-1	TRBD1	TRBJ2-2	few	CATSAGQGTNTGELFF	TGTGCCACCAGTGCTGGACAGGGGACAAACACCGGGGAGCTGTTTTTT
TRBV12-3/TRBV12-4	-	TRBJ1-1	many	CASSLWGLNTEAFF	TGTGCCAGCAGTTTATGGGGCTTGAACACTGAAGCTTTCTTT
TRBV28	TRBD2	TRBJ2-7	-	CASSPYPGTSSYSEQYF	TGTGCCAGCAGCCCCTATCCCGGGACTAGCAGTTACTCCGAGCAGTACTTC
TRBV7-9	-	TRBJ2-7	-	CASSLSAAGTYEQYF	TGTGCCAGCAGCTTATCGGCAGCTGGAACCTACGAGCAGTACTTC
TRBV19	-	TRBJ1-2	once	CASSIGMEGAGYTF	TGTGCCAGTAGTATCGGAATGGAAGGGGCTGGCTACACCTTC
TRBV6-1	TRBD1	TRBJ1-2	few	CASSERTGEMGYGYTF	TGTGCCAGCAGTGAACGGACAGGGGAAATGGGCTATGGCTACACCTTC
TRBV11-2	-	TRBJ2-7	many	CASSFGRDTNSYEQYF	TGTGCCAGCAGCTTCGGCCGGGACACCAACTCCTACGAGCAGTACTTC
TRBV6-1	-	TRBJ2-5	few	CASPIKGPYQETQYF	TGTGCCAGCCCCATCAAGGGGCCGTACCAAGAGACCCAGTACTTC
TRBV6-1	-	TRBJ2-2	once	CASKQTTSNTGELFF	TGTGCCAGCAAGCAGACAACCTCGAACACCGGGGAGCTGTTTTTT
TRBV20-1	-	TRBJ1-6	-	CSARDRGSNSPLHF	TGCAGTGCTAGAGACCGAGGGTCCAATTCACCCCTCCACTTT
TRBV7-9	TRBD2	TRBJ2-6	once	CASSSGLAGRSGANVLTF	TGTGCCAGCAGCTCCGGACTAGCGGGTCGCTCTGGGGCCAACGTCCTGACTTTC
TRBV7-3	-	TRBJ2-6	-	CASSLNRDKAGANVLTF	TGTGCCAGCAGCTTAAATAGAGACAAGGCTGGGGCCAACGTCCTGACTTTC
TRBV6-1	-	TRBJ1-2	-	CASSLQAGSYGYTF	TGTGCCAGCAGTCTCCAAGCCGGAAGCTATGGCTACACCTTC
TRBV30	TRBD2	TRBJ2-3	-	CAWSAGVTDTQYF	TGTGCCTGGAGCGCGGGAGTTACAGATACGCAGTATTTT
TRBV12-3/TRBV12-4	TRBD2	TRBJ2-7	few	CASSSRTSGRATYEQYF	TGTGCCAGCAGTTCCAGGACTAGCGGGAGGGCAACCTACGAGCAGTACTTC
TRBV3-1	-	TRBJ1-3	-	CASSQGGTSGNTIYF	TGTGCCAGCAGCCAAGGCGGGACAAGCGGAAACACCATATATTTT
TRBV11-3	-	TRBJ1-1	many	CASSLSPTGSAFF	TGTGCCAGCAGCCTAAGCCCGACGGGAAGTGCTTTCTTT
TRBV25-1	-	TRBJ1-1	-	CASKPRGANTEAFF	TGTGCCAGCAAACCACGAGGGGCTAACACTGAAGCTTTCTTT
TRBV4-1	-	TRBJ2-7	-	CASSLNQNLGEQYF	TGCGCCAGCAGCTTAAACCAAAACCTGGGAGAGCAGTACTTC
TRBV7-2	-	TRBJ2-7	-	CASSFVGRRSEQYF	TGTGCCAGCAGCTTTGTGGGGCGCAGGAGCGAGCAGTACTTC
TRBV30	TRBD1	TRBJ2-5	few	CAWGQTGGTGTQYF	TGTGCCTGGGGACAGACAGGGGGGACGGGGACCCAGTACTTC
TRBV7-9	-	TRBJ2-7	few	CASSPPFGARTYEQYF	TGTGCCAGCAGCCCTCCTTTCGGGGCAAGAACCTACGAGCAGTACTTC
TRBV2	-	TRBJ2-2	many	CASKVRNTGELFF	TGTGCCAGCAAGGTTAGGAACACCGGGGAGCTGTTTTTT
TRBV28	TRBD1	TRBJ1-6	-	CASSFIQGGVNNSPLHF	TGTGCCAGCAGTTTCATTCAGGGGGGGGTGAATAATTCACCCCTCCACTTT
TRBV11-2	-	TRBJ1-6	few	CASRSPGRHNSPLHF	TGTGCCAGCAGATCCCCCGGGCGGCATAATTCACCCCTCCACTTT
TRBV12-3/TRBV12-4	-	TRBJ1-1	-	CASSPGAAMSTEAFF	TGTGCCAGCAGTCCTGGGGCTGCGATGAGCACTGAAGCTTTCTTT
TRBV3-1	TRBD2	TRBJ2-5	few	CASSQVSGTSGGYQETQYF	TGTGCCAGCAGCCAAGTCTCCGGGACTAGCGGTGGGTACCAAGAGACCCAGTACTTC
TRBV7-3	-	TRBJ2-7	few	CASSLQARNSYEQYF	TGTGCCAGCAGCTTACAGGCAAGGAACTCCTACGAGCAGTACTTC
TRBV4-1	-	TRBJ1-4	-	CASSQESLEKLFF	TGCGCCAGCAGCCAAGAATCCCTTGAAAAACTGTTTTTT
TRBV27	-	TRBJ1-2	-	CASSPVAGNYGYTF	TGTGCCAGCAGCCCCGTGGCCGGCAACTATGGCTACACCTTC
TRBV6-9	TRBD2	TRBJ2-7	few	CASSSLAWVGSGREDEQYF	TGTGCCAGCAGTTCCCTGGCTTGGGTGGGTAGCGGGAGAGAGGACGAGCAGTACTTC
TRBV30	-	TRBJ1-6	few	CAWKPHSYNSPLHF	TGTGCCTGGAAACCGCACTCCTATAATTCACCCCTCCACTTT
TRBV6-1	TRBD1	TRBJ1-2	few	CASSTGQEINYGYTF	TGTGCCAGCAGTACCGGACAGGAGATTAACTATGGCTACACCTTC
TRBV12-3/TRBV12-4	-	TRBJ1-1	-	CASSLQGSRAFF	TGTGCCAGCAGTTTACAGGGTTCGAGGGCTTTCTTT
TRBV6-2/TRBV6-3	TRBD2	TRBJ2-2	-	CASRGHPGLAGNTGELFF	TGTGCCAGCAGGGGGCATCCGGGACTAGCGGGGAACACCGGGGAGCTGTTTTTT
TRBV10-3	TRBD1	TRBJ1-2	-	CAIRGARGGGNYGYTF	TGTGCCATCAGAGGAGCCAGGGGGGGGGGTAACTATGGCTACACCTTC
TRBV15	TRBD1	TRBJ2-2	-	CATSRDRGPELFF	TGTGCCACCAGCCGGGACAGGGGGCCGGAGCTGTTTTTT
TRBV3-1	TRBD1	TRBJ1-2	-	CASSQVVQTGYYGYTF	TGTGCCAGCAGCCAAGTAGTTCAGACAGGGTACTATGGCTACACCTTC
TRBV5-6	-	TRBJ1-2	few	CASSLDLTYTF	TGTGCCAGCAGCTTGGATTTGACCTACACCTTC
TRBV30	TRBD1	TRBJ1-2	-	CAWKRPGQGHGYTF	TGTGCCTGGAAGCGACCGGGACAGGGACATGGCTACACCTTC
TRBV12-3/TRBV12-4	-	TRBJ2-7	-	CASTAGMKGYEQYF	TGTGCCAGCACCGCAGGGATGAAAGGGTACGAGCAGTACTTC
TRBV15	-	TRBJ1-5	-	CATSRDKGMSNQPQHF	TGTGCCACCAGCAGAGATAAGGGTATGAGCAATCAGCCCCAGCATTTT
TRBV25-1	-	TRBJ1-1	-	CASSDFGSTEAFF	TGTGCCAGCAGTGACTTCGGCAGCACTGAAGCTTTCTTT
TRBV6-9	-	TRBJ2-5	-	CASSYSHQETQYF	TGTGCCAGCAGTTACAGTCACCAAGAGACCCAGTACTTC
TRBV7-3	TRBD2	TRBJ2-7	few	CASSLTSEGLAGFLNVGEQYF	TGTGCCAGCAGCTTAACGTCGGAAGGACTAGCGGGATTCTTGAACGTCGGCGAGCAGTACTTC
TRBV11-2	-	TRBJ1-1	-	CASSLAPGQYEAFF	TGTGCCAGCAGCTTAGCCCCGGGACAATATGAAGCTTTCTTT